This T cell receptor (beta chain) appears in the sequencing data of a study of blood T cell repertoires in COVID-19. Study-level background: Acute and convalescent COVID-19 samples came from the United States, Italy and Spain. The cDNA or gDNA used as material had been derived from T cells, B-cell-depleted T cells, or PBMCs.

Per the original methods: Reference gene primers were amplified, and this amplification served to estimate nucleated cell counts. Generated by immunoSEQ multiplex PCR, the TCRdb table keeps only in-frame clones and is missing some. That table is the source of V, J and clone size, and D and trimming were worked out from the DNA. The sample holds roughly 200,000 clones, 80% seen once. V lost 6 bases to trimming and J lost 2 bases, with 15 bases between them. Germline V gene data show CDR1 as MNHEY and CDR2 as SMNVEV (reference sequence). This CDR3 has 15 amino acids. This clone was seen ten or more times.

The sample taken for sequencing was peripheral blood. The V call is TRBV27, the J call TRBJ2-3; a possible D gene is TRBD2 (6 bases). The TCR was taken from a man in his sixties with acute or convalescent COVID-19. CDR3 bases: TGTGCCAGCAGCGTAAGGGGAGGAGTCACAGATACGCAGTATTTT. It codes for CASSVRGGVTDTQYF.